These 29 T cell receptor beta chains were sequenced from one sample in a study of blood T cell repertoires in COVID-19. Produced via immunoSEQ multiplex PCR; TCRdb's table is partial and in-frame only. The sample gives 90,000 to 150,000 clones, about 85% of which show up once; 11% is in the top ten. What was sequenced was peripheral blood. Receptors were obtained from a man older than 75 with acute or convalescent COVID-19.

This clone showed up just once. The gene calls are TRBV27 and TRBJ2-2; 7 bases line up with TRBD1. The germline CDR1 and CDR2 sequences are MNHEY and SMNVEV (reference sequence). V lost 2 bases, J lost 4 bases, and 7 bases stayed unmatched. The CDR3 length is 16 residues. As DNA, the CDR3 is TGTGCCAGCAGTTTAGGGACAGCCTACTCCACCGGGGAGCTGTTTTTT. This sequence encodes CASSLGTAYSTGELFF.

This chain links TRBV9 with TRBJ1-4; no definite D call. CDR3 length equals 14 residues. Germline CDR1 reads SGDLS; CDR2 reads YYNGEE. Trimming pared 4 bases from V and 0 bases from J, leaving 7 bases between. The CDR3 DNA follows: TGTGCCAGCAGCCCCACTGCAACTAATGAAAAACTGTTTTTT. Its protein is CASSPTATNEKLFF.

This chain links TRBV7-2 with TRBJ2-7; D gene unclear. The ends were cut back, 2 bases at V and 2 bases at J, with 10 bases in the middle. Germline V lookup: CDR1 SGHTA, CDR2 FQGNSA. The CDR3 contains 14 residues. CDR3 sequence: CASSLIGRTYEQYF. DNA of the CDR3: TGTGCCAGCAGCTTAATTGGCAGGACCTACGAGCAGTACTTC.

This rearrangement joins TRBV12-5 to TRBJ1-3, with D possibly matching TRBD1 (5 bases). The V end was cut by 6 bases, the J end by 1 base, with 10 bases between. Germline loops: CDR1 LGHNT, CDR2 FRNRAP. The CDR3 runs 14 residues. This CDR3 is CASGNSGSGNTIYF. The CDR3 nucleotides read TGTGCTAGTGGGAACTCAGGGTCTGGAAACACCATATATTTT.

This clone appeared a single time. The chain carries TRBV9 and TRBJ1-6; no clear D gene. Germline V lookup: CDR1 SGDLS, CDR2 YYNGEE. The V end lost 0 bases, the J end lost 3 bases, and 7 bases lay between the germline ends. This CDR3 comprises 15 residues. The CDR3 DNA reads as TGTGCCAGCAGCGTAGGGCAAAACTATAATTCACCCCTCCACTTT. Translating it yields CASSVGQNYNSPLHF. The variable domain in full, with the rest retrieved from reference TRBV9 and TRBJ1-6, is DSGVTQTPKHLITATGQRVTLRCSPRSGDLSVYWYQQSLDQGLQFLIQYYNGEERAKGNILERFSAQQFPDLHSELNLSSLELGDSALYFCASSVGQNYNSPLHFGNGTRLTVT.

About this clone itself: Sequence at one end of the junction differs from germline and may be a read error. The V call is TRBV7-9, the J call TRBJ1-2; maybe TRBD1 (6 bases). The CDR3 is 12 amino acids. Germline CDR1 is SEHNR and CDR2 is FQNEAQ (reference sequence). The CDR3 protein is CASSLGGARPRF. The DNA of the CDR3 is TGTGCCAGCAGCTTGGGGGGGGCCCGCCCGCGCTTC.

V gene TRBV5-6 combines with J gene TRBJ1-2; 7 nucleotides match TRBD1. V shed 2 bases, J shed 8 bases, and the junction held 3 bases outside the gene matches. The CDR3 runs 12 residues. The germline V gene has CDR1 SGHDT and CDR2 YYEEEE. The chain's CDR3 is CASSFDRAGYTF. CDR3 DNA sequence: TGTGCCAGCAGCTTTGACAGGGCCGGCTACACCTTC.

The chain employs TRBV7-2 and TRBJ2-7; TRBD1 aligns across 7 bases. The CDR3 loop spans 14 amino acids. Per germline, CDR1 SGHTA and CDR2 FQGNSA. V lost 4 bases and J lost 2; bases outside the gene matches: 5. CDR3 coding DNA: TGTGCCAGCAGCTCCGGGACAGTTACCTACGAGCAGTACTTC. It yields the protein CASSSGTVTYEQYF.

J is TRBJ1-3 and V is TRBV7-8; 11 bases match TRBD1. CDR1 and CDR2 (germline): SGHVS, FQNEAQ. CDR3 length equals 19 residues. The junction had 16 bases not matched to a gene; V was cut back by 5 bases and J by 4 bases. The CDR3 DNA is TGTGCCAGCAGCCTATTGGTCGTTTATGGGACAGGGGGAGGAAACACCATATATTTT. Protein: CASSLLVVYGTGGGNTIYF.

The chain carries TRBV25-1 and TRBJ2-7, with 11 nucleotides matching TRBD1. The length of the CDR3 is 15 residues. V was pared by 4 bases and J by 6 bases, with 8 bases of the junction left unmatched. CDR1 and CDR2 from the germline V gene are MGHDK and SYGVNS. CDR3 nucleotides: TGTGCCAGCAGTGCCTCGATCGGGACAGGGGGCGAGCAGTACTTC. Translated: CASSASIGTGGEQYF.

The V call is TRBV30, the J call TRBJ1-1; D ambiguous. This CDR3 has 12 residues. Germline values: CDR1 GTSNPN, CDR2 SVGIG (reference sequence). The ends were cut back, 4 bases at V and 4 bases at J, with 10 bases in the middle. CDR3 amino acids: CAWTREVTEAFF. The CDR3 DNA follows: TGTGCCTGGACCCGGGAGGTCACTGAAGCTTTCTTT.

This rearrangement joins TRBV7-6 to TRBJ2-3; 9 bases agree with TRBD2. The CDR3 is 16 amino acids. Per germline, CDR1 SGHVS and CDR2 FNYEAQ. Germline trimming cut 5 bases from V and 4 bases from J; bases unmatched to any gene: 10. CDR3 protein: CASSPTGGGASDTQYF. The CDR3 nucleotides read TGTGCCAGCAGCCCGACGGGCGGGGGGGCTTCAGATACGCAGTATTTT.

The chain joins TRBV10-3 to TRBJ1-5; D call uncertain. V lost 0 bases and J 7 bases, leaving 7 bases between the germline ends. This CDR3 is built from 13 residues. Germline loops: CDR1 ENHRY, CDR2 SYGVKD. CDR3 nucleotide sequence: TGTGCCATCAGTGAGTCCGAGGGACAGCCCCAGCATTTT. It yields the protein CAISESEGQPQHF.

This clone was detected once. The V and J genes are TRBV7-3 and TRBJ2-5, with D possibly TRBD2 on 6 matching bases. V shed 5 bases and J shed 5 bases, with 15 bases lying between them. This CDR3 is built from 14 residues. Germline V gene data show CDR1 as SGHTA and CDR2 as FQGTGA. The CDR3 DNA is TGTGCCAGCAGCCTTACTAGCAGGGCCGAGACCCAGTACTTC. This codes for CASSLTSRAETQYF.

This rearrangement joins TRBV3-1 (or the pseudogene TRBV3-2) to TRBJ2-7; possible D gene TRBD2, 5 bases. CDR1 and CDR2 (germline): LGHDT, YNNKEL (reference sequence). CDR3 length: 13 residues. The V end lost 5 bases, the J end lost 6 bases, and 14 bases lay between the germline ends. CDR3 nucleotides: TGTGCCAGCAGCGCGGATATGGGAGTCGAGCAGTACTTC. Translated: CASSADMGVEQYF.

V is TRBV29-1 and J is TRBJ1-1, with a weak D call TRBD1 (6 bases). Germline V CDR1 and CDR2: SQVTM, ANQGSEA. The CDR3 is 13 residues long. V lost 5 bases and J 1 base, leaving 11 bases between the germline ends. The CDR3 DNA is TGCAGCGTTCTCAAGGGACAGAACACTGAAGCTTTCTTT. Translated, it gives CSVLKGQNTEAFF.

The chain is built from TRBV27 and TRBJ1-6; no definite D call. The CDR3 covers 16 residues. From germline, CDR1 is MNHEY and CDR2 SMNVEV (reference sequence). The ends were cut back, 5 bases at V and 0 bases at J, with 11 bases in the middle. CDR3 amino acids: CASSPRRDSYNSPLHF. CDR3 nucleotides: TGTGCCAGCAGTCCACGACGGGACTCCTATAATTCACCCCTCCACTTT.

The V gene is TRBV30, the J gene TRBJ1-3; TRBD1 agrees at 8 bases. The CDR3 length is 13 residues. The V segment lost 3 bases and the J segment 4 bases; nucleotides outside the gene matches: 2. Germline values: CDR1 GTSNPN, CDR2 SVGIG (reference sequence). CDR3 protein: CAWRRDRGNTIYF. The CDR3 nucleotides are TGTGCCTGGAGGCGGGACAGGGGAAACACCATATATTTT.

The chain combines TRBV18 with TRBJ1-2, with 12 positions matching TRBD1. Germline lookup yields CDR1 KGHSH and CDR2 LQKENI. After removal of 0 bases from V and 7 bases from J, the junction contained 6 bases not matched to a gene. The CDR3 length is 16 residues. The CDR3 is CASSPPVGQGAFGYTF. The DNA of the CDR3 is TGTGCCAGCTCACCACCCGTGGGACAGGGGGCGTTTGGCTACACCTTC.

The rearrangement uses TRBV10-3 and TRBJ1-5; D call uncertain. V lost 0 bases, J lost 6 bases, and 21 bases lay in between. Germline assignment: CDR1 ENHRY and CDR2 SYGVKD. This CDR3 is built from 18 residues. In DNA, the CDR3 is TGTGCCATCAGTGAGTCGGGTGGAGGGAGAAGTAACACTCAGCCCCAGCATTTT. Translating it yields CAISESGGGRSNTQPQHF.

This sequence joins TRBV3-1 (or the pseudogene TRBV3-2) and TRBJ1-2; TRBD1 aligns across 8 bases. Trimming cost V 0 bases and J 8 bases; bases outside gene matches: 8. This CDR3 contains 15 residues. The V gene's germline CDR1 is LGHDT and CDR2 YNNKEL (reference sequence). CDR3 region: CASSQDLTGGGGYTF. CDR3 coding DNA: TGTGCCAGCAGCCAAGATCTAACAGGGGGTGGAGGCTACACCTTC.

The CDR3 bases are TGCGCCGGTCAGAGGGATCAAAATTCACCCCTCCACTTT. This codes for CAGQRDQNSPLHF. The genes are TRBV4-1 and TRBJ1-6; D ambiguous. The V end lost 11 bases, the J end lost 7 bases, and 15 bases lay between the germline ends. CDR1 is MGHRA and CDR2 is YSYEKL in the germline V gene. CDR3 length: 13 amino acids.

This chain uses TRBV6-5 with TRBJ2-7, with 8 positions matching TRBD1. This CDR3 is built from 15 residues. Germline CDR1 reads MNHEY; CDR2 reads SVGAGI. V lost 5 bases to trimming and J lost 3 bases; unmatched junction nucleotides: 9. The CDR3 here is CASSKPGQAFYEQYF. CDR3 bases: TGTGCCAGCAGTAAACCGGGACAGGCCTTCTACGAGCAGTACTTC.

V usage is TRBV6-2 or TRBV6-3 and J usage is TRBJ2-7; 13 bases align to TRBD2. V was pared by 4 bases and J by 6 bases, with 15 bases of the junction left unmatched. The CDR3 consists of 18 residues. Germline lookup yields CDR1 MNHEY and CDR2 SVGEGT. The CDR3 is CASSFTLKPGLAGSEQYF. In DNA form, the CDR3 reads TGTGCCAGCAGTTTCACCCTGAAACCGGGACTAGCGGGATCCGAGCAGTACTTC.

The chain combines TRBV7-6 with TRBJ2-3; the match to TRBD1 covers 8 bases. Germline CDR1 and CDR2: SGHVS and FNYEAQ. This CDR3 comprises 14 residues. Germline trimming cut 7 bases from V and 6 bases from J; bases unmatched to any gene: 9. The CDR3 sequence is CASTLGTGGDTQYF. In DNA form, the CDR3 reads TGTGCCAGCACCTTGGGGACAGGCGGGGATACGCAGTATTTT.

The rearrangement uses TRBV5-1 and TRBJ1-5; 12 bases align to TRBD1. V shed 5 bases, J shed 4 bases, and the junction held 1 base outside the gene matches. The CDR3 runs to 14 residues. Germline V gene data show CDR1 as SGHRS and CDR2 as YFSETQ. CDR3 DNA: TGCGCCAGCAGGGGACAGGGGGCAAATCAGCCCCAGCATTTT. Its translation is CASRGQGANQPQHF.

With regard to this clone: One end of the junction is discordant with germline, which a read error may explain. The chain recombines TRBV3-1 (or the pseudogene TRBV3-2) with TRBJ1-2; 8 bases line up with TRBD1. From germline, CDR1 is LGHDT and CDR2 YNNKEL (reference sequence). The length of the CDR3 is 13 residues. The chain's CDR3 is CASSQDSDREKYF. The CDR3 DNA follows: TGTGCCAGCAGCCAAGACTCGGACAGGGAAAAGTACTTC.

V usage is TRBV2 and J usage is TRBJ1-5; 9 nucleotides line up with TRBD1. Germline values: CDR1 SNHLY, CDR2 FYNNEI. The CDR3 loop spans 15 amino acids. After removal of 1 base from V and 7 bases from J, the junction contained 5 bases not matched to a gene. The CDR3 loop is CASSEETGGGQPQHF. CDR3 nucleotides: TGTGCCAGCAGTGAAGAGACAGGGGGAGGGCAGCCCCAGCATTTT.

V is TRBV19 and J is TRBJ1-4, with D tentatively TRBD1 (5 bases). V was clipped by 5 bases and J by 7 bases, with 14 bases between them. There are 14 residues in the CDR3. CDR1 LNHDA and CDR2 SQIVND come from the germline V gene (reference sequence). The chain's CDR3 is CASSLAGIGEKLFF. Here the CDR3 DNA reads TGTGCCAGTAGTTTGGCAGGGATAGGTGAAAAACTGTTTTTT. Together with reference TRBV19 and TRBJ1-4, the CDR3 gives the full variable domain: DGGITQSPKYLFRKEGQNVTLSCEQNLNHDAMYWYRQDPGQGLRLIYYSQIVNDFQKGDIAEGYSVSREKKESFPLTVTSAQKNPTAFYLCASSLAGIGEKLFFGSGTQLSVL.